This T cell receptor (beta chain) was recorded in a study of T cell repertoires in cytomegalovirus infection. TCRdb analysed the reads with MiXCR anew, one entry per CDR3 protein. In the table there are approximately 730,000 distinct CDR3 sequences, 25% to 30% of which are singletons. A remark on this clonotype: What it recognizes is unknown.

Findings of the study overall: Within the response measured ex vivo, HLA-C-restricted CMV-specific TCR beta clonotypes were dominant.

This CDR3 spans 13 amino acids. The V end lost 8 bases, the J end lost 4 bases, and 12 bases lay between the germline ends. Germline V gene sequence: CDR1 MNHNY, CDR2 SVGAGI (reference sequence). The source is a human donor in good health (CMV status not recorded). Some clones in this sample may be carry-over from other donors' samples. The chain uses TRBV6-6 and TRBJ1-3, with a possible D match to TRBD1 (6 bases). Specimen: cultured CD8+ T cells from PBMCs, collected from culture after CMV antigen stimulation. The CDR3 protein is CASAGAQGNTIYF. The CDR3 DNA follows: TGTGCCAGCGCAGGGGCACAAGGAAACACCATATATTTT.